A selection of T cell receptor beta chains follows, all from one sample in a study of Tregs in tolerant kidney transplant recipients. TCRdb's copy holds only in-frame clones and misses some; the assay was immunoSEQ multiplex PCR. The repertoire includes 55,000 to 70,000 clones, 80% to 90% of them detected once, and approximately 2.3% sits in the top ten. The specimen was Tregs from blood, collected before the transplant. The receptors originated from a human donor who received a combined kidney and bone marrow transplant. Both conserved end residues are part of each CDR3. The D gene is left open where the match is weak. Clone size is not always given. Where it is, it says once, few, many or a class for expanded clones.

D: NA; J: TRBJ1-1; size: few; V: TRBV5-6; DNA: TGTGCCAGCAGCTGGGGGGGCGGAAACACTGAAGCTTTCTTT; CDR3: CASSWGGGNTEAFF
D: NA; J: TRBJ2-5; size: NA; V: TRBV15; DNA: TGTGCCACCAGCAGATACGGGGGGACCCAGTACTTC; CDR3: CATSRYGGTQYF
D: TRBD1; J: TRBJ2-1; size: NA; V: TRBV19; DNA: TGTGCCACCGAGGGACAGGCCTACAATGAGCAGTTCTTC; CDR3: CATEGQAYNEQFF
D: TRBD1; J: TRBJ1-1; size: NA; V: TRBV7-8; DNA: TGTGCCAGCAGCTTAGCGCAAAGACAGGGACAGAACACTGAAGCTTTCTTT; CDR3: CASSLAQRQGQNTEAFF
D: NA; J: TRBJ2-7; size: NA; V: TRBV4-1; DNA: TGCGCCAGCAGCCAAGTGGATTTGGGGCTCGGGTCCCACGAGCAGTACTTC; CDR3: CASSQVDLGLGSHEQYF
D: NA; J: TRBJ1-4; size: NA; V: TRBV5-1; DNA: TGCGCCAGCACCCTCGGGACTCACAGGGAAAAACTGTTTTTT; CDR3: CASTLGTHREKLFF
D: TRBD1; J: TRBJ2-1; size: few; V: TRBV9; DNA: TGTGCCAGCAGCGTAGGATTAGGGGACAGGTTCTTC; CDR3: CASSVGLGDRFF
D: NA; J: TRBJ2-5; size: NA; V: TRBV29-1; DNA: TGCAACGCTAGAAGATCGGTGGGGGAGACCCAGTACTTC; CDR3: CNARRSVGETQYF
D: TRBD1; J: TRBJ1-1; size: NA; V: TRBV5-1; DNA: TGCGCCAGCAGCTTATCCCGGGACAGTAGTAGGAACACTGAAGCTTTCTTT; CDR3: CASSLSRDSSRNTEAFF
D: NA; J: TRBJ2-7; size: NA; V: TRBV6-1; DNA: TGTGCCAGCAGTCCAAGGGGTTCCTACGAGCAGTACTTC; CDR3: CASSPRGSYEQYF
D: NA; J: TRBJ1-1; size: NA; V: TRBV11-2; DNA: TGTGCCAGCAGCTTCAGCGTCACTGAAGCTTTCTTT; CDR3: CASSFSVTEAFF
D: TRBD1; J: TRBJ1-4; size: NA; V: TRBV7-2; DNA: TGTGCCAGCAGCTTAGAGGGACAGTATTATGAAAAACTGTTTTTT; CDR3: CASSLEGQYYEKLFF
D: TRBD2; J: TRBJ2-4; size: NA; V: TRBV9; DNA: TGTGCCAGCAGCCAACTAGCGGGGTGGGGCATTCAGTACTTC; CDR3: CASSQLAGWGIQYF
D: NA; J: TRBJ1-1; size: NA; V: TRBV6-5; DNA: TGTGCCAGCAGCACAAACACTGAAGCTTTCTTT; CDR3: CASSTNTEAFF
D: NA; J: TRBJ1-5; size: NA; V: TRBV6-1; DNA: TGTGCCAGCAGGGGCACAGGAGGTCAGCCCCAGCATTTT; CDR3: CASRGTGGQPQHF
D: TRBD2; J: TRBJ2-5; size: NA; V: TRBV7-9; DNA: TGTGCCAGCAGCGTAGGACTAGCGGGGGGGCGCGAGACCCAGTACTTC; CDR3: CASSVGLAGGRETQYF
D: NA; J: TRBJ2-7; size: NA; V: TRBV7-2; DNA: TGTGCCAGCAGCTCGAACCGGGGGGCGGGGTTTTACGAGCAGTACTTC; CDR3: CASSSNRGAGFYEQYF
D: NA; J: TRBJ2-7; size: NA; V: TRBV5-1; DNA: TGCGCCAGCAGCTTGAGGGGCGGGTACGAGCAGTACTTC; CDR3: CASSLRGGYEQYF
D: TRBD1; J: TRBJ1-1; size: once; V: TRBV7-9; DNA: TGTGCCAGCAGTCATATCTCCTTACGGGACAGTATCTTCACTGAAGCTTTCTTT; CDR3: CASSHISLRDSIFTEAFF
D: NA; J: TRBJ2-7; size: NA; V: TRBV5-4; DNA: TGTGCCAGCAGCTTGGGGTTAAGAGGGGACTACGAGCAGTACTTC; CDR3: CASSLGLRGDYEQYF
D: NA; J: TRBJ2-1; size: NA; V: TRBV11-2; DNA: TGTGCCAGCAGCCTACAAGCCTACAATGAGCAGTTCTTC; CDR3: CASSLQAYNEQFF
D: TRBD1; J: TRBJ1-2; size: NA; V: TRBV10-2; DNA: TGCGCCAGCACCAGGACAGGGAGCTATGGCTACACCTTC; CDR3: CASTRTGSYGYTF